This T cell receptor (beta chain) was recorded in a study of blood T cell repertoires in COVID-19. This CDR3 has 12 amino acids. The V end was cut by 4 bases, the J end by 4 bases, with 6 bases between. CDR1 is KGHDR and CDR2 is SFDVKD in the germline V gene. Original processing methods: Nucleated cell counts were estimated from reference gene primer amplification. The data were produced by immunoSEQ multiplex PCR, yet TCRdb's version contains in-frame clones alone and is incomplete. The V and J calls and clone size come from that table; D and trimming were worked out from the DNA. The repertoire holds 300,000 to 400,000 clones, with around 90% as singletons. As concerns this clone: Other nucleotide sequences from this sample produce the same CDR3.

The source of this sequence is a woman aged 25 to 39 with COVID-19, enrolled during active disease. The chain combines TRBV24-1 with TRBJ1-2; D not resolved. Input material: peripheral blood. The CDR3 region is CATSEGSYGYTF. The CDR3 DNA is TGTGCCACCAGTGAGGGCAGCTATGGCTACACCTTC.